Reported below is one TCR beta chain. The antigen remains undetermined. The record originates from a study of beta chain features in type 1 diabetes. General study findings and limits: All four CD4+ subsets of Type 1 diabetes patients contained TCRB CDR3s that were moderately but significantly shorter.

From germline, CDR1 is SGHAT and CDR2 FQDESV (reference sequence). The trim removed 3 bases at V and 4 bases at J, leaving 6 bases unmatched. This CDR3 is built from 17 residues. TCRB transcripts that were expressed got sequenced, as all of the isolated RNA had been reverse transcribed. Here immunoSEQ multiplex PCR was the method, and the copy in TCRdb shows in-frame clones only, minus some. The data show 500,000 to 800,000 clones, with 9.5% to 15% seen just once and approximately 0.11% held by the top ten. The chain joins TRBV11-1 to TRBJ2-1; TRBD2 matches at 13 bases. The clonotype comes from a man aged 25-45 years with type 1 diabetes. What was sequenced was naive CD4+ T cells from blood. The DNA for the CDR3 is TGTGCCAGCAGCTTCACTGGGACTAGCGGGGCTTACAATGAGCAGTTCTTC. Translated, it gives CASSFTGTSGAYNEQFF. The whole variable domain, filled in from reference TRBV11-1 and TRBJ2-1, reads EAEVAQSPRYKITEKSQAVAFWCDPISGHATLYWYRQILGQGPELLVQFQDESVVDDSQLPKDRFSAERLKGVDSTLKIQPAELGDSAMYLCASSFTGTSGAYNEQFFGPGTRLTVL.